The 30 T cell receptor beta chains below come from one sample, sequenced in a study of post-analysis software for immune sequencing data. Findings of the study overall: Patients carried roughly five TRBV segments more frequently than controls did, and TRBV5-6, TRBV5-1 and TRBV20-1 were among them.

Unique molecular identifiers were carried by the TCR beta cDNA libraries. TCRdb called the PCR reads again in MiXCR, with one record for every CDR3 protein. This repertoire shows about 770,000 distinct CDR3 sequences, more than 45% found once; its top ten account for roughly 4.9%. These receptors are not linked to any known antigen. The specimen sequenced was blood. The receptors were gathered from a girl aged 10-17 years with multiple sclerosis.

This clonotype was picked up a small number of times. The V and J genes are TRBV15 and TRBJ2-5; D is unclear. The V and J ends lost 2 bases and 2 bases respectively, with 12 bases between them. Per germline, CDR1 LNHNV and CDR2 YYDKDF (reference sequence). This CDR3 is built from 15 residues. In nucleotides, the CDR3 is TGTGCCACCAGCAGAAGTAGCCACCTTCAAGAGACCCAGTACTTC. Translated, it gives CATSRSSHLQETQYF.

This clonotype was seen more than once but under ten times. CDR3 DNA sequence: TGCGCCAGCAGCCAAGGAGAGGTCTTGGGGGACAGAGAAGAGACCCAGTACTTC. It specifies CASSQGEVLGDREETQYF. The chain recombines TRBV4-1 with TRBJ2-5; 7 positions agree with TRBD1. Trimming cost V 1 base and J 3 bases; bases outside gene matches: 14. Germline V CDR1 and CDR2: MGHRA, YSYEKL. This CDR3 has 18 amino acids.

This clonotype was counted between two and nine times. CDR3 nucleotide sequence: TGCAGTGCTATAGCGCCGAACACCTACGAGCAGTACTTC. Protein product: CSAIAPNTYEQYF. V gene TRBV20-1 combines with J gene TRBJ2-7, with a tentative D call TRBD2 (5 bases). The germline V gene has CDR1 DFQATT and CDR2 SNEGSKA (reference sequence). V was clipped by 4 bases and J by 2 bases, with 12 bases between them. The CDR3 runs to 13 residues.

The chain carries TRBV7-2 and TRBJ2-1; 15 nucleotides line up with TRBD2. Germline CDR1 and CDR2: SGHTA and FQGNSA. The CDR3 spans 19 residues. V shed 4 bases, J shed 4 bases, and the junction held 11 bases outside the gene matches. CDR3 sequence (DNA): TGTGCCAGCAGCTCGGGACTAGCGGGAGGTCGTGGGAGTTACAATGAGCAGTTCTTC. Its translation is CASSSGLAGGRGSYNEQFF.

The gene calls are TRBV25-1 and TRBJ2-1, with 11 bases aligning to TRBD2. The CDR3 runs to 15 residues. The V gene end was trimmed by 6 bases and the J gene end by 7 bases; junction bases not matched to a gene: 8. Looked up from germline, CDR1 is MGHDK and CDR2 is SYGVNS. CDR3: CASSSTSGSLNEQFF. CDR3 sequence (DNA): TGTGCCAGCAGCTCCACTAGCGGGAGCCTAAATGAGCAGTTCTTC. Filled out from reference TRBV25-1 and TRBJ2-1, the complete variable domain reads EADIYQTPRYLVIGTGKKITLECSQTMGHDKMYWYQQDPGMELHLIHYSYGVNSTEKGDLSSESTVSRIRTEHFPLTLESARPSHTSQYLCASSSTSGSLNEQFFGPGTRLTVL.

This chain links TRBV11-2 with TRBJ2-6; 10 nucleotides line up with TRBD1. V dropped 5 bases and J dropped 0; count of bases not matched to a gene: 7. The CDR3 covers 18 residues. Germline V gene lookup returns CDR1 SGHAT and CDR2 FQNNGV. The CDR3 spells CASSRTGTGASGANVLTF. The CDR3 coding sequence is TGTGCCAGCAGCCGTACCGGGACAGGGGCCTCTGGGGCCAACGTCCTGACTTTC.

This clonotype was counted a few times. The chain links TRBV30 to TRBJ2-7; 7 bases are shared with TRBD2. V was clipped by 7 bases and J by 4 bases; unmatched bases: 4. There are 11 residues in the CDR3. Germline CDR1 is GTSNPN and CDR2 is SVGIG (reference sequence). The CDR3 sequence is CAFRGEYEQYF. The CDR3 DNA reads TGTGCCTTCCGGGGGGAATACGAGCAGTACTTC.

The rearrangement links TRBV5-1 to TRBJ2-7, with D perhaps being TRBD1 or TRBD2 (5 bases each). The J call may be wrong; the DNA end is better matched by TRBJ2-1. CDR3 length: 15 residues. CDR1 is SGHRS and CDR2 is YFSETQ in the germline V gene. The CDR3: CASSLERGDYNEQFF. The CDR3 DNA sequence: TGCGCCAGCAGCTTGGAAAGGGGAGATTACAATGAGCAGTTCTTC.

This clonotype was observed a few times. The genes are TRBV6-5 and TRBJ2-5; D gene uncertain. The DNA end favors TRBJ2-7, so the J call may be wrong. CDR3 length: 15 residues. Germline V lookup: CDR1 MNHEY, CDR2 SVGAGI. CDR3 loop: CASRATSGVTYEQYF. In nucleotides, the CDR3 is TGTGCCAGCAGAGCCACCTCTGGGGTAACCTACGAGCAGTACTTC.

The chain couples TRBV27 to TRBJ2-1, with 8 bases lining up with TRBD2. With 0 bases clipped from V and 2 bases from J, the junction kept 3 bases outside the gene matches. This CDR3 has 16 amino acids. Per germline, CDR1 MNHEY and CDR2 SMNVEV (reference sequence). Here the CDR3 reads CASSLSPGGTYNEQFF. The DNA of the CDR3 is TGTGCCAGCAGTTTATCCCCGGGAGGGACCTACAATGAGCAGTTCTTC.

CDR3 coding DNA: TGCAGCGTCCGACTAGCGGGAGGGCAAGAGACCCAGTACTTC. Its translation is CSVRLAGGQETQYF. The chain combines TRBV29-1 with TRBJ2-5; 14 nucleotides match TRBD2. Trimming cost V 6 bases and J 2 bases; bases outside gene matches: 2. The CDR3 loop spans 14 amino acids. CDR1 and CDR2 from the germline V gene are SQVTM and ANQGSEA.

The chain joins TRBV6-2 or TRBV6-3 to TRBJ1-5, with D possibly matching TRBD1 (5 bases). V lost 6 bases to trimming and J lost 2 bases, with 17 bases between them. Germline V gene data show CDR1 as MNHEY and CDR2 as SVGEGT. The CDR3 runs 16 residues. The DNA of the CDR3 is TGTGCCAGCAGAGACCCAGGGATGGTGGGCAATCAGCCCCAGCATTTT. Translating it yields CASRDPGMVGNQPQHF.

This chain connects TRBV7-9 to TRBJ2-4; the match to TRBD2 covers 8 bases. The DNA end is a closer match to TRBJ2-7, so the J assignment may be wrong. The CDR3 is made up of 14 amino acids. The V gene's germline CDR1 is SEHNR and CDR2 FQNEAQ (reference sequence). The CDR3, as DNA: TGTGCCAGCAGCGGCTCCGGGACTAGGGGCGAGCAGTACTTC. Translated, it gives CASSGSGTRGEQYF.

This clonotype occurred a few times. The V and J genes are TRBV7-8 and TRBJ1-5; D ambiguous. Germline CDR1 SGHVS, CDR2 FQNEAQ. CDR3 length: 13 amino acids. V gave up 2 bases and J gave up 7 bases, with 9 bases separating them. The CDR3: CASSLRSGQPQHF. The DNA of the CDR3 is TGTGCCAGCAGCTTAAGGTCTGGGCAGCCCCAGCATTTT.

This clonotype was seen more than once but under ten times. This chain connects TRBV6-2 or TRBV6-3 to TRBJ2-5; no firm D call. Looked up from germline, CDR1 is MNHEY and CDR2 is SVGEGT. The V gene lost 1 base and the J gene lost 8 bases, with 8 bases spanning the gap. CDR3 size: 12 residues. The CDR3 sequence: CASSYYSGTQYF. In DNA form, the CDR3 reads TGTGCCAGCAGTTACTATTCCGGAACCCAGTACTTC.

The rearrangement uses TRBV15 and TRBJ2-2; D might be TRBD2 (6 bases). V gave up 5 bases and J gave up 2 bases, with 12 bases separating them. The CDR3 loop spans 15 amino acids. Germline-derived CDR1 and CDR2 are LNHNV and YYDKDF (reference sequence). The CDR3 sequence: CATSHGTPNTGELFF. Here the CDR3 DNA reads TGTGCCACCAGCCACGGGACTCCCAACACCGGGGAGCTGTTTTTT.

This clonotype was counted a few times. The chain combines TRBV10-3 with TRBJ2-7; TRBD1 might be the D (7 bases). Germline-derived CDR1 and CDR2 are ENHRY and SYGVKD. With 3 bases removed from V and 4 bases from J, the gap between germline ends came to 13 bases. This CDR3 has 14 residues. Here the CDR3 reads CAISDWQGGYEQYF. DNA of the CDR3: TGTGCCATCAGTGACTGGCAGGGGGGATACGAGCAGTACTTC.

This clonotype appeared a single time. The CDR3 spells CASSLDAGVPVDTQYF. In DNA form, the CDR3 reads TGTGCCAGCAGCTTAGACGCGGGAGTTCCGGTAGATACGCAGTATTTT. This chain joins TRBV7-2 and TRBJ2-3; 7 bases fit TRBD2. The CDR3 spans 16 residues. Germline values: CDR1 SGHTA, CDR2 FQGNSA. The V and J ends lost 1 base and 5 bases, in that order; junction bases with no gene match: 9.

V gene TRBV20-1 combines with J gene TRBJ1-2, with D perhaps TRBD1 (6 bases). The CDR3 is made up of 13 amino acids. Trimming removed 6 bases at V and 2 bases at J, with 13 bases between. CDR1 is DFQATT and CDR2 is SNEGSKA in the germline V gene (reference sequence). The CDR3 sequence is CSARPQGNYGYTF. Written as DNA, the CDR3 is TGCAGTGCGAGACCACAGGGAAACTATGGCTACACCTTC.

Points on this clonotype: A single base separates this from a much larger clone, so it may be a read error. The chain combines TRBV5-1 with TRBJ2-7; D may be TRBD2 (5 bases). The J call may be mistaken, given a closer DNA end match to TRBJ2-1. This CDR3 has 21 residues. The V gene's germline CDR1 is SGHRS and CDR2 YFSETQ. The CDR3 is CASSPPPRVASGGLSSYEQFF. The CDR3 DNA follows: TGCGCCAGCAGCCCGCCCCCGCGTGTAGCCTCGGGCGGGCTGAGCTCCTACGAGCAGTTCTTC.

There are a few counts of this clonotype. CDR3 loop: CASSPGQGAEETQYF. The CDR3 nucleotides read TGTGCCAGCAGCCCAGGACAGGGGGCCGAAGAGACCCAGTACTTC. The chain joins TRBV3-1 to TRBJ2-5; 11 nucleotides match TRBD1. The CDR3 contains 15 residues. The V gene end was trimmed by 4 bases and the J gene end by 3 bases; junction bases not matched to a gene: 4. Germline lookup yields CDR1 LGHDT and CDR2 YNNKEL (reference sequence).

Only a few counts were recorded for this clonotype. The chain has TRBV29-1 and TRBJ2-7; 10 bases match TRBD1. The CDR3 runs 14 residues. Germline V lookup: CDR1 SQVTM, CDR2 ANQGSEA. The trim removed 6 bases at V and 5 bases at J, leaving 10 bases unmatched. This CDR3 reads CSVYPGDRGDEQYF. The CDR3 nucleotides are TGCAGCGTCTACCCGGGGGACAGGGGAGACGAGCAGTACTTC.

The rearrangement links TRBV4-3 to TRBJ1-2; D possibly corresponds to TRBD1 (5 bases). Trimming left V 0 bases short and J 4 bases short, with 9 bases between. The CDR3 has 14 residues. Germline V gene lookup returns CDR1 LGHNA and CDR2 YSLEER. CDR3 DNA sequence: TGCGCCAGCAGCCAAGATCACAGGAGCTATGGCTACACCTTC. This codes for CASSQDHRSYGYTF.

CDR3 in DNA: TGCAGTGCTAGAGATTTACTGGTCTTAGAGCAGTACTTC. Its protein is CSARDLLVLEQYF. The chain joins TRBV20-1 to TRBJ2-5; no firm D call. Trimming stripped 0 bases from V and 11 bases from J, with 16 bases between. CDR1 is DFQATT, CDR2 SNEGSKA, per germline (reference sequence). The CDR3 spans 13 residues.

V is TRBV10-3 and J is TRBJ2-5; D could derive from TRBD1 or TRBD2 (6 bases each). The CDR3 is 14 amino acids. Germline values: CDR1 ENHRY, CDR2 SYGVKD. Trimming took 6 bases from V and 2 from J, leaving 13 bases between them. CDR3 sequence (DNA): TGTGCCATCAGGGGATCGGGGGCACAAGAGACCCAGTACTTC. Translating it yields CAIRGSGAQETQYF.

The J gene is TRBJ1-2, the V gene TRBV7-9; 9 positions match TRBD1. The germline V gene encodes CDR1 SEHNR and CDR2 FQNEAQ (reference sequence). The V and J ends lost 6 bases and 4 bases, in that order; junction bases with no gene match: 12. CDR3 length: 16 amino acids. The CDR3 here is CASRPDPGQGSYGYTF. The CDR3 DNA follows: TGTGCCAGCAGACCTGACCCGGGACAGGGTTCCTATGGCTACACCTTC.

The table lists this clonotype with a count of one. This chain uses TRBV29-1 with TRBJ2-7; weak D call: TRBD1 (5 bases). Between the trimmed V and J ends, which lost 3 bases and 7 bases, there was a span of 13 bases. Germline lookup yields CDR1 SQVTM and CDR2 ANQGSEA. The CDR3 contains 12 residues. CDR3: CSVDTFRGEQYF. CDR3 nucleotides: TGCAGCGTTGATACGTTTAGGGGAGAGCAGTACTTC.

This clonotype was counted a few times. The chain recombines TRBV4-2 with TRBJ1-2, with 8 bases matching TRBD1. The V and J ends lost 4 bases and 1 base, in that order; junction bases with no gene match: 2. The germline gives CDR1 LGHNA, CDR2 YNFKEQ. The CDR3 totals 14 residues. CDR3 DNA sequence: TGTGCCAGCAGCCTGGGACAGGTTAACTATGGCTACACCTTC. This codes for CASSLGQVNYGYTF.

The genes are TRBV6-5 and TRBJ2-5; no reliable D call. The J call may be mistaken, given a closer DNA end match to TRBJ2-7. The CDR3 loop spans 13 amino acids. Germline CDR1 MNHEY, CDR2 SVGAGI. CDR3 residues: CASKNGFSYEQYF. CDR3 DNA: TGTGCCAGCAAAAACGGCTTCTCCTACGAGCAGTACTTC.

The genes are TRBV2 and TRBJ2-7, with 7 positions matching TRBD2. The ends lost 6 bases at V and 5 bases at J; junction bases unmatched: 16. The CDR3 contains 16 residues. Per germline, CDR1 SNHLY and CDR2 FYNNEI. The CDR3 DNA follows: TGTGCCAGCAGGGTTACGATAGGTTTCAGCGGGAACGAGCAGTACTTC. The encoded protein is CASRVTIGFSGNEQYF. The variable domain in full, with the rest retrieved from reference TRBV2 and TRBJ2-7, is EPEVTQTPSHQVTQMGQEVILRCVPISNHLYFYWYRQILGQKVEFLVSFYNNEISEKSEIFDDQFSVERPDGSNFTLKIRSTKLEDSAMYFCASRVTIGFSGNEQYFGPGTRLTVT.